Listed here are 19 T cell receptor beta chains from one sample, sequenced in a study of cytotoxic CD8 clonotypes in ibrutinib-treated CLL. Libraries were prepared by immunoSEQ multiplex PCR; TCRdb keeps only in-frame clonotypes and omits some of them. The sample shows 43,000 or so clones, 65% of them seen only once. This specimen was PBMCs, taken after 24 months of ibrutinib treatment. All receptors come from a human donor with chronic lymphocytic leukemia.

This clone was picked up a small number of times. The V and J genes are TRBV12-5 and TRBJ2-7; D is perhaps TRBD1 or TRBD2 (6 bases each). V lost 11 bases and J lost 2, with 10 bases in between. Germline lookup yields CDR1 LGHNT and CDR2 FRNRAP. This CDR3 has 11 amino acids. For the CDR3, the DNA is TGTGCTGTTAGGGGGGCCTACGAGCAGTACTTC. Amino acid sequence: CAVRGAYEQYF.

The chain couples TRBV30 to TRBJ2-4; TRBD2 agrees at 11 bases. Losses at the gene ends were 1 base for V and 0 bases for J; bases not matched to a gene: 2. Germline CDR1 GTSNPN, CDR2 SVGIG (reference sequence). The length of the CDR3 is 16 residues. This CDR3 reads CAWSGGLAGAKNIQYF. The CDR3 bases are TGTGCCTGGAGTGGCGGACTAGCGGGAGCCAAAAACATTCAGTACTTC.

This chain joins TRBV5-1 and TRBJ2-7, with a possible D match to TRBD2 (6 bases). The CDR3 spans 14 residues. Germline V CDR1 and CDR2: SGHRS, YFSETQ. V was pared by 0 bases and J by 3 bases, with 10 bases between. The CDR3 is CASSLELAVYEQYF. CDR3 DNA sequence: TGCGCCAGCAGCTTGGAATTAGCGGTCTACGAGCAGTACTTC.

The J gene is TRBJ2-3, the V gene TRBV2; TRBD2 might be the D (6 bases). Trimming took 7 bases from V and 4 from J, leaving 12 bases between them. The CDR3 runs to 13 residues. Germline CDR1 reads SNHLY; CDR2 reads FYNNEI. The DNA for the CDR3 is TGTGCCAGCACCAGACTAGTCCCAGATACGCAGTATTTT. This translates into CASTRLVPDTQYF.

V and J are TRBV19 and TRBJ1-5; a weak D match, TRBD1 (5 bases). The V gene's germline CDR1 is LNHDA and CDR2 SQIVND (reference sequence). The CDR3 has 14 residues. The germline V and J ends were trimmed by 10 bases and 1 base, with 14 bases remaining between them. This CDR3 reads CANPPGLSNQPQHF. The CDR3 DNA reads as TGTGCCAACCCCCCAGGGTTGAGCAATCAGCCCCAGCATTTT. The variable domain in full, with the rest retrieved from reference TRBV19 and TRBJ1-5, is DGGITQSPKYLFRKEGQNVTLSCEQNLNHDAMYWYRQDPGQGLRLIYYSQIVNDFQKGDIAEGYSVSREKKESFPLTVTSAQKNPTAFYLCANPPGLSNQPQHFGDGTRLSIL.

The chain carries TRBV4-2 and TRBJ1-2, with 8 bases lining up with TRBD1. Germline CDR1 is LGHNA and CDR2 is YNFKEQ. The trim removed 0 bases at V and 3 bases at J, leaving 15 bases unmatched. The CDR3 is 19 residues long. Here the CDR3 DNA reads TGTGCCAGCAGCCAAGATCGTGGGCGGGCTCAGGGGGCTTACTATGGCTACACCTTC. This translates into CASSQDRGRAQGAYYGYTF.

This clone was counted once. The V gene is TRBV7-6, the J gene TRBJ2-2; D remains unclear. Germline CDR1 and CDR2: SGHVS and FNYEAQ. V lost 5 bases and J lost 7, with 20 bases in between. The CDR3 is made up of 16 amino acids. The DNA of the CDR3 is TGTGCCAGCAGCCCCCGGGCAGCAGGTATAGGCGGGGAGCTGTTTTTT. It translates to CASSPRAAGIGGELFF.

The CDR3, as DNA: TGTGCCACTCAGGGGCCTATAGATACGCAGTATTTT. Translated, it gives CATQGPIDTQYF. V and J are TRBV15 and TRBJ2-3; tentative D call: TRBD1 (6 bases). This CDR3 has 12 residues. Germline V lookup: CDR1 LNHNV, CDR2 YYDKDF (reference sequence). Trimming took off 9 bases at V and 5 bases at J, with 12 bases between the two ends.

This clone has a handful of counts. The gene calls are TRBV19 and TRBJ2-3, with a possible D match to TRBD2 (6 bases). CDR3 length: 16 residues. Looked up from germline, CDR1 is LNHDA and CDR2 is SQIVND (reference sequence). V gave up 4 bases and J gave up 1 base, with 15 bases separating them. The CDR3 region is CASSTRTRDGTDTQYF. The CDR3 DNA follows: TGTGCCAGTAGTACGAGGACGCGGGATGGCACAGATACGCAGTATTTT.

The CDR3 bases are TGTGCCAGCAGCCAAGGGGGGGCAGAGTCACCCCTCCACTTT. Amino acids: CASSQGGAESPLHF. V usage is TRBV4-2 and J usage is TRBJ1-6; maybe TRBD1 (6 bases). The germline V gene has CDR1 LGHNA and CDR2 YNFKEQ. Trimming removed 1 base from V and 10 bases from J, with 11 bases in between. The CDR3 has 14 residues.

The chain carries TRBV6-6 and TRBJ1-1; unclear D gene. This CDR3 has 11 amino acids. Looked up from germline, CDR1 is MNHNY and CDR2 is SVGAGI (reference sequence). V dropped 6 bases and J dropped 4 bases, with 6 bases sitting between them. CDR3 amino acids: CASRLGTEAFF. The CDR3 coding sequence is TGTGCCAGCAGATTGGGCACTGAAGCTTTCTTT.

The chain combines TRBV9 with TRBJ2-5, with 10 bases lining up with TRBD2. CDR1 is SGDLS, CDR2 YYNGEE, per germline. The CDR3 contains 16 residues. V was clipped by 0 bases and J by 6 bases; unmatched bases: 8. CDR3 coding DNA: TGTGCCAGCAGCGTAGAACCAGCGGGAGGGCGAAAGACCCAGTACTTC. Translating gives CASSVEPAGGRKTQYF.

This chain uses TRBV7-8 with TRBJ2-5, with TRBD2 as a possible D gene (5 bases). The V gene's germline CDR1 is SGHVS and CDR2 FQNEAQ. V gave up 3 bases and J gave up 5 bases, with 13 bases separating them. The CDR3 loop spans 14 amino acids. The CDR3 region is CASSFFGGGETQYF. The CDR3 DNA reads as TGTGCCAGCAGCTTTTTCGGCGGCGGGGAGACCCAGTACTTC.

The J gene is TRBJ1-4, the V gene TRBV2, with no clear D. The CDR3 is 15 residues long. Trimming shortened V by 9 bases and J by 7 bases, and 21 bases separated the two germline ends. Per germline, CDR1 SNHLY and CDR2 FYNNEI. In DNA, the CDR3 is TGTGCCAGTACCAGAGAGATGGGGTTGGCTGAAAAACTGTTTTTT. Its protein product is CASTREMGLAEKLFF.

This clone turned up a few times. This chain uses TRBV28 with TRBJ2-1; 8 nucleotides line up with TRBD1. The V and J ends lost 3 bases and 4 bases, in that order; junction bases with no gene match: 5. Per germline, CDR1 MDHEN and CDR2 SYDVKM. The CDR3 loop spans 15 amino acids. DNA of the CDR3: TGTGCCAGCAGTTTGCAGGGGGCGTGGTACAATGAGCAGTTCTTC. This translates into CASSLQGAWYNEQFF.

V usage is TRBV14 and J usage is TRBJ1-6; the match to TRBD1 covers 7 bases. The CDR3 has 14 amino acids. Per germline, CDR1 SGHDN and CDR2 FVKESK. Unmatched junction bases numbered 6, after V lost 6 bases and J lost 7 bases. DNA for the CDR3: TGTGCCAGCAGTCGCGACAGGGCCAATTCACCCCTCCACTTT. This sequence encodes CASSRDRANSPLHF.

V is TRBV6-1 and J is TRBJ2-7, with TRBD2 matching 12 bases. The CDR3 covers 15 residues. The ends lost 6 bases at V and 6 bases at J; junction bases unmatched: 9. Per the germline V gene, CDR1 is MNHNS and CDR2 is SASEGT. The CDR3 DNA reads as TGTGCCAGCAGAGGGCCTAGCGGGAGGGCGGCCGAGCAGTACTTC. Encoded protein: CASRGPSGRAAEQYF.

The J gene is TRBJ1-5, the V gene TRBV19; D is perhaps TRBD1 (5 bases). V was pared by 3 bases and J by 3 bases, with 9 bases between. The CDR3 runs 14 residues. Per germline, CDR1 LNHDA and CDR2 SQIVND (reference sequence). In DNA, the CDR3 is TGTGCCAGTAGTATCGGAGGGGACAATCAGCCCCAGCATTTT. It encodes CASSIGGDNQPQHF.

This clone has a count of ten or more. J is TRBJ1-2 and V is TRBV2; 12 bases are shared with TRBD1. Germline assignment: CDR1 SNHLY and CDR2 FYNNEI. V lost 7 bases and J lost 4; bases outside the gene matches: 7. CDR3 length: 15 amino acids. The CDR3, as DNA: TGTGCCAGCAAGGGGACAGGGGGCCAACTCTATGGCTACACCTTC. It translates to CASKGTGGQLYGYTF.